This T cell receptor beta chain was sequenced for a study of cytomegalovirus exposure and HLA in healthy donors. Findings and caveats of the study: Reportedly, HLA-A and HLA-B alleles of most subjects were accurately predicted from TCR beta.

This PCR relied on a set of 60 Vbeta primers and 13 Jbeta primers. Sequencing was performed with immunoSEQ multiplex PCR; in TCRdb, only in-frame clones are kept and a portion is missing. The repertoire holds fewer than 200,000 clones, with roughly 78% as singletons. Remarks on this clone: Its cognate antigen is unknown.

The sample comprised PBMCs. The TCR sequence derives from a woman aged 40 to 55 in good health and CMV-seronegative.

CDR3 DNA sequence: TGTGCCTGCAGGGAAATGAACACTGAAGCTTTCTTT. Translating it yields CACREMNTEAFF. The chain links TRBV30 to TRBJ1-1; D perhaps matches TRBD1 (5 bases). V lost 6 bases and J 0 bases, leaving 8 bases between the germline ends. The CDR3 is 12 residues long. Germline CDR1 and CDR2: GTSNPN and SVGIG (reference sequence). Full variable domain (missing parts from reference TRBV30 and TRBJ1-1): SQTIHQWPATLVQPVGSPLSLECTVEGTSNPNLYWYRQAAGRGLQLLFYSVGIGQISSEVPQNLSASRPQDRQFILSSKKLLLSDSGFYLCACREMNTEAFFGQGTRLTVV.